The 17 T cell receptor beta chains reported below all come from one sample, sequenced in a study of blood T cell repertoires in COVID-19. Some clones are missing from TCRdb's copy, which holds only in-frame ones; the method was immunoSEQ multiplex PCR. Of roughly 95,000 clones listed, 75% to 95% are singletons. Sample: peripheral blood. These receptors were collected from a woman aged 45-65 years in a cohort sampled during active COVID-19.

The J gene is TRBJ2-6, the V gene TRBV4-1; D is undetermined. Germline V lookup: CDR1 MGHRA, CDR2 YSYEKL. Trimming stripped 4 bases from V and 1 base from J, with 8 bases between. CDR3 size: 15 residues. CDR3 in DNA: TGCGCCAGCAGCCCTATTTTATCTGGGGCCAACGTCCTGACTTTC. It specifies CASSPILSGANVLTF.

In regard to this clone: At the DNA level, this CDR3 is encoded by other sequences in the same sample as well. The V gene is TRBV19, the J gene TRBJ2-2; D gene uncertain. Trimming left V 5 bases short and J 3 bases short, with 4 bases between. Germline V gene data show CDR1 as LNHDA and CDR2 as SQIVND (reference sequence). This CDR3 region has 12 residues. This CDR3 is CASSVYTGELFF. The CDR3 coding sequence is TGTGCCAGTAGTGTCTACACCGGGGAGCTGTTTTTT.

The rearrangement joins TRBV11-2 to TRBJ2-7, with a weak D call TRBD2 (6 bases). V lost 5 bases and J 6 bases, leaving 14 bases between the germline ends. CDR1 is SGHAT, CDR2 FQNNGV, per germline. This CDR3 region has 13 residues. The CDR3 region is CASSPGAGGEQYF. The CDR3 nucleotides are TGTGCCAGCAGCCCCGGGGCCGGGGGCGAGCAGTACTTC.

This sequence joins TRBV13 and TRBJ2-6; D not certain. This CDR3 spans 14 amino acids. The V end was cut by 5 bases, the J end by 10 bases, with 15 bases between. Per germline, CDR1 PRHDT and CDR2 FYEKMQ (reference sequence). CDR3 coding DNA: TGTGCCAGCAGCACCCGAATATCCAGGAACGTCCTGACTTTC. Its translation is CASSTRISRNVLTF.

The chain carries TRBV19 and TRBJ1-3; 7 nucleotides agree with TRBD1. The CDR3 runs to 12 residues. Germline loops: CDR1 LNHDA, CDR2 SQIVND (reference sequence). Trimming took 4 bases from V and 10 from J; bases not matched to a gene: 4. The DNA of the CDR3 is TGTGCCAGTAGTACTACAGGGGAAACCATATATTTT. Encoded protein: CASSTTGETIYF.

As DNA, the CDR3 is TGCGCCAGCAGCTGGGGCGTCGGGGAGCTGTTTTTT. Encoded protein: CASSWGVGELFF. The chain carries TRBV5-1 and TRBJ2-2; D is possibly TRBD1 (5 bases). Germline V lookup: CDR1 SGHRS, CDR2 YFSETQ. The CDR3 has 12 amino acids. Trimming took off 3 bases at V and 7 bases at J, with 7 bases between the two ends.

This sequence joins TRBV2 and TRBJ2-5, with D possibly TRBD2 on 6 matching bases. Germline V gene lookup returns CDR1 SNHLY and CDR2 FYNNEI. The V end lost 8 bases, the J end lost 0 bases, and 10 bases lay between the germline ends. The CDR3 length is 13 residues. CDR3 nucleotides: TGTGCCAGCCTCCGGGACTACCAAGAGACCCAGTACTTC. Protein: CASLRDYQETQYF.

This rearrangement joins TRBV7-2 to TRBJ1-2; tentatively, D is TRBD1 (5 bases). From germline, CDR1 is SGHTA and CDR2 FQGNSA. The CDR3 totals 14 residues. V shed 0 bases and J shed 1 base, with 6 bases lying between them. CDR3 bases: TGTGCCAGCAGCTTAGCACAGGTTAACTATGGCTACACCTTC. Translation gives CASSLAQVNYGYTF.

The chain links TRBV7-9 to TRBJ1-2, with 8 bases that match TRBD1. Germline assignment: CDR1 SEHNR and CDR2 FQNEAQ (reference sequence). V was clipped by 5 bases and J by 4 bases; unmatched bases: 9. The CDR3 covers 15 residues. The CDR3 is CASSQDTGGGYGYTF. For the CDR3, the DNA is TGTGCCAGCAGCCAAGATACAGGGGGAGGCTATGGCTACACCTTC.

The J gene is TRBJ1-5, the V gene TRBV7-6; no clear D gene. Trimming pared 5 bases from V and 0 bases from J, leaving 8 bases between. Germline V gene lookup returns CDR1 SGHVS and CDR2 FNYEAQ. The CDR3 runs 14 residues. This CDR3 is CASSPSDSNQPQHF. Here the CDR3 DNA reads TGTGCCAGCAGCCCGAGCGATAGCAATCAGCCCCAGCATTTT.

The chain is built from TRBV21-1 and TRBJ2-7; the D call TRBD2 from the table was never checked on the DNA. TRBV21-1 constitutes a pseudogene. This CDR3 has 19 residues. DNA for the CDR3: TGTGCCAGCAGCAAAGCGCTTTTGAGGCTTGGACTAGCGGGAGGCGAGCAGTACTTC. Its translation is CASSKALLRLGLAGGEQYF.

The V and J genes are TRBV10-1 and TRBJ2-1; the D is unclear. This CDR3 has 13 residues. V shed 4 bases and J shed 10 bases, with 14 bases lying between them. Looked up from germline, CDR1 is WNHNN and CDR2 is SYGVQD (reference sequence). The CDR3 nucleotides read TGCGCCAGCAGTGTGGGCCATCGACCCGAGCAGTTCTTC. This codes for CASSVGHRPEQFF.

V is TRBV30 and J is TRBJ1-2; the match to TRBD1 covers 11 bases. Per germline, CDR1 GTSNPN and CDR2 SVGIG (reference sequence). The CDR3 runs 15 residues. Trimming took 0 bases from V and 6 from J; bases not matched to a gene: 6. The CDR3 nucleotides are TGTGCCTGGAGTGTAGTGGAGGGACAGGGGGATGGCTACACCTTC. This encodes CAWSVVEGQGDGYTF.

This clone appeared once. The chain has TRBV25-1 and TRBJ1-5; D call uncertain. Trimming left V 7 bases short and J 9 bases short, with 13 bases between. Germline V gene data show CDR1 as MGHDK and CDR2 as SYGVNS. This CDR3 contains 12 residues. CDR3 DNA sequence: TGTGCCAGCACCGATACGGGTGGGCCCCAGCATTTT. It yields the protein CASTDTGGPQHF. Full variable domain (rest looked up from reference TRBV25-1 and TRBJ1-5): EADIYQTPRYLVIGTGKKITLECSQTMGHDKMYWYQQDPGMELHLIHYSYGVNSTEKGDLSSESTVSRIRTEHFPLTLESARPSHTSQYLCASTDTGGPQHFGDGTRLSIL.

In regard to this clone: Other DNA sequences in the sample encode the same CDR3. The chain is built from TRBV5-1 and TRBJ2-3, with 8 bases matching TRBD2. CDR1 is SGHRS, CDR2 YFSETQ, per germline. This CDR3 contains 14 residues. V trimming: 4 bases; J trimming: 1 base; junction bases outside the gene matches: 2. The CDR3 DNA follows: TGCGCCAGCAGCAGTAGCGGGGGCACAGATACGCAGTATTTT. Amino acids: CASSSSGGTDTQYF.

V gene TRBV10-3 combines with J gene TRBJ2-7; 8 nucleotides line up with TRBD1. The CDR3 has 16 amino acids. V was pared by 4 bases and J by 2 bases, with 10 bases of the junction left unmatched. Germline V gene lookup returns CDR1 ENHRY and CDR2 SYGVKD. Written as DNA, the CDR3 is TGTGCCATCAGTGGGGGTCTAGGGACAGGAGCCTACGAGCAGTACTTC. Its protein is CAISGGLGTGAYEQYF.

The V call is TRBV27, the J call TRBJ2-1; TRBD2 matches at 11 bases. CDR1 MNHEY and CDR2 SMNVEV come from the germline V gene (reference sequence). The CDR3 loop spans 15 amino acids. The V gene end was trimmed by 3 bases and the J gene end by 12 bases; junction bases not matched to a gene: 10. This CDR3 reads CASSFGVAGGVGQFF. The CDR3 coding sequence is TGTGCCAGCAGTTTTGGGGTAGCGGGAGGGGTCGGGCAGTTCTTC.